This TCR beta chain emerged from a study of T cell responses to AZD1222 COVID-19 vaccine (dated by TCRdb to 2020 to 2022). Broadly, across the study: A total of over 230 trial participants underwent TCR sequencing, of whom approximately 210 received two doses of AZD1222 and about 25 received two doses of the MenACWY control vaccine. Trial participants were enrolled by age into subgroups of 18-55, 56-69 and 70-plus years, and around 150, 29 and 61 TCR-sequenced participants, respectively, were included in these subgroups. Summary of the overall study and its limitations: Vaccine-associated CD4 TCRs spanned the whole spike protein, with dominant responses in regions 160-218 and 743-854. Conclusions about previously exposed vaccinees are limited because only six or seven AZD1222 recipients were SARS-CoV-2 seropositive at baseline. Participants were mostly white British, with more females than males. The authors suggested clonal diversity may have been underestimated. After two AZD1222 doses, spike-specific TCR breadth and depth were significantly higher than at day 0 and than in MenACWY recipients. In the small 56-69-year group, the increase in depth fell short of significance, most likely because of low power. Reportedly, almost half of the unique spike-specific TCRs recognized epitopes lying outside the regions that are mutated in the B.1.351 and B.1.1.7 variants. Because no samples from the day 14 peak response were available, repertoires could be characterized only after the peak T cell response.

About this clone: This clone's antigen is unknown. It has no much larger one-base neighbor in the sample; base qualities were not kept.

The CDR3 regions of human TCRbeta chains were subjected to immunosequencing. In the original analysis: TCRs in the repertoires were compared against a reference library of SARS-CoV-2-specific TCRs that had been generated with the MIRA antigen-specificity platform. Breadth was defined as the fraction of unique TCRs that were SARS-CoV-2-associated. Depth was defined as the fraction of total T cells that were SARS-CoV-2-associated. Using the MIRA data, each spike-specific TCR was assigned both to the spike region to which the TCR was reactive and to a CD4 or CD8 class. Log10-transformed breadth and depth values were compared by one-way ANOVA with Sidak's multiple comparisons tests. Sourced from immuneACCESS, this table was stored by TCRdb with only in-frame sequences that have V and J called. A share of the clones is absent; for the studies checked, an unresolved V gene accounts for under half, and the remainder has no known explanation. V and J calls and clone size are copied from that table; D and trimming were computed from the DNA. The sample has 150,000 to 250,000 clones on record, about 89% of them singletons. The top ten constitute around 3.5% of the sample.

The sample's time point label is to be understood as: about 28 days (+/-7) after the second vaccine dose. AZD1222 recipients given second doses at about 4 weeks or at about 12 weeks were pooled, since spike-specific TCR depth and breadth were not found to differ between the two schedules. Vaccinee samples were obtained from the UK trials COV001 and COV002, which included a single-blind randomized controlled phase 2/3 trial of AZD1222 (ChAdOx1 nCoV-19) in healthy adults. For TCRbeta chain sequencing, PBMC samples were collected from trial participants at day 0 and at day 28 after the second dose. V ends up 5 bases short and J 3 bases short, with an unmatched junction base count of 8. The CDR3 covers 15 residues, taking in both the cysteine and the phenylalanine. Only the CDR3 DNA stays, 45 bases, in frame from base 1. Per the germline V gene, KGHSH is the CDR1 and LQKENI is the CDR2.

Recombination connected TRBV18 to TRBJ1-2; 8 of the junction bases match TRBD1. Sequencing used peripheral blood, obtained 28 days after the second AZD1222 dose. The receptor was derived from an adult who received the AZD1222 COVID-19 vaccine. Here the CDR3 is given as CASSSQGADDYGYTF. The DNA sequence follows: TGTGCCAGCTCATCCCAGGGGGCTGACGACTATGGCTACACCTTC.